The rows below give T cell receptor beta chains drawn from one sample of a study of CD8 T cells in ankylosing spondylitis. TCRdb re-called the 5' RACE reads through MiXCR, storing one row per CDR3 protein. The repertoire holds roughly 150,000 distinct CDR3 sequences, with roughly 34% as singletons. The material sequenced was synovial fluid, either unsorted or a sorted T cell fraction (not recorded which). Receptor source: a male donor with ankylosing spondylitis. The CDR3 runs from the conserved cysteine through the conserved F or W. Each record gives: V gene, clone size, J gene, D gene, CDR3 protein, CDR3 DNA. The D gene is left open where the match is weak. Rows may omit the clone size; those that give it use once, few, many or a size class.

TRBV12-3/TRBV12-4	many	TRBJ1-3	TRBD1	CASRQGIEAGNTIYF	TGTGCCAGCCGACAGGGGATTGAGGCTGGAAACACCATATATTTT
TRBV25-1	few	TRBJ2-3	-	CASSEGRGFSTDTQYF	TGTGCCAGCAGTGAAGGCAGGGGTTTTTCCACAGATACGCAGTATTTT
TRBV7-9	many	TRBJ1-1	-	CASSPREGLGTEAFF	TGTGCCAGCAGCCCCAGGGAGGGGTTGGGCACTGAAGCTTTCTTT
TRBV6-5	-	TRBJ2-1	-	CASSYDGLSGYNEQFF	TGTGCCAGCAGTTACGATGGACTAAGCGGCTACAATGAGCAGTTCTTC
TRBV28	-	TRBJ2-7	TRBD2	CATRTSPSYEQYF	TGTGCCACCAGGACTAGTCCATCCTACGAGCAGTACTTC
TRBV20-1	few	TRBJ2-7	TRBD2	CSGTSGISEQYF	TGCAGCGGGACTAGCGGGATCTCCGAGCAGTACTTC
TRBV5-5	-	TRBJ2-7	TRBD1	CASSLTGGEDEQYF	TGTGCCAGCAGCTTGACAGGGGGCGAGGACGAGCAGTACTTC
TRBV20-1	-	TRBJ2-3	TRBD2	CSAILLAGGSTDTQYF	TGCAGTGCTATCCTGCTAGCGGGGGGTAGCACAGATACGCAGTATTTT
TRBV6-2/TRBV6-3	-	TRBJ1-4	-	CASSRTASATNEKLFF	TGTGCCAGCAGCAGGACAGCCTCGGCCACTAATGAAAAACTGTTTTTT
TRBV28	few	TRBJ1-1	TRBD1	CASSSNGQGARNTEAFF	TGTGCCAGCAGTTCCAACGGACAGGGGGCCAGGAACACTGAAGCTTTCTTT
TRBV30	-	TRBJ2-5	-	CAWSVFETQYF	TGTGCCTGGAGTGTATTCGAGACCCAGTACTTC
TRBV20-1	-	TRBJ2-7	TRBD1	CSASFKGQGDSTYEQYF	TGCAGTGCTAGTTTCAAAGGACAGGGGGACTCAACCTACGAGCAGTACTTC
TRBV5-1	-	TRBJ2-1	-	CASSIDNYNEQFF	TGCGCCAGCAGCATCGACAACTACAATGAGCAGTTCTTC
TRBV11-2	-	TRBJ1-2	-	CASSAGRGYTF	TGTGCCAGCAGCGCCGGTCGAGGCTACACCTTC
TRBV12-3/TRBV12-4	-	TRBJ2-3	TRBD1	CASSWTGGSNTDTQYF	TGTGCCAGCAGTTGGACAGGGGGGAGCAACACAGATACGCAGTATTTT
TRBV6-1	-	TRBJ1-3	TRBD1	CASRGTGAVGSGNTIYF	TGTGCCAGCAGAGGTACAGGGGCGGTAGGGTCTGGAAACACCATATATTTT
TRBV6-1	-	TRBJ2-5	TRBD1	CASSFRQGPETQYF	TGTGCCAGCAGCTTCAGACAGGGCCCAGAGACCCAGTACTTC
TRBV20-1	many	TRBJ2-7	TRBD1	CSARDVRTGAYEQYF	TGCAGTGCTAGAGATGTCAGGACAGGGGCCTACGAGCAGTACTTC
TRBV18	many	TRBJ1-1	-	CASSPPTNTEAFF	TGTGCCAGCTCACCACCGACGAACACTGAAGCTTTCTTT
TRBV28	-	TRBJ2-7	TRBD1	CASSLDRREQYF	TGTGCCAGCAGTCTGGACAGGAGGGAGCAGTACTTC
TRBV20-1	medium-sized	TRBJ2-1	TRBD2	CSARKAGGSYNEQFF	TGCAGTGCTAGAAAAGCGGGAGGCTCCTACAATGAGCAGTTCTTC
TRBV14	-	TRBJ2-7	-	CASSQNSYEQYF	TGTGCCAGCAGCCAGAACTCCTACGAGCAGTACTTC
TRBV19	many	TRBJ1-1	TRBD1	CATVDRAEAFF	TGTGCCACCGTTGACAGGGCTGAAGCTTTCTTT
TRBV20-1	-	TRBJ2-3	-	CSAHGVVDTQYF	TGCAGTGCTCATGGGGTAGTCGATACGCAGTATTTT
TRBV7-2	many	TRBJ1-5	-	CASSLTPGVNQPQHF	TGTGCCAGCAGCTTAACCCCAGGGGTTAATCAGCCCCAGCATTTT
TRBV14	many	TRBJ1-2	-	CASSQVRGDGYTF	TGTGCCAGCAGCCAAGTGAGGGGTGATGGCTACACCTTC
TRBV6-2/TRBV6-3	many	TRBJ2-7	TRBD2	CASSETSGIYEQYF	TGTGCCAGCAGTGAAACTAGCGGGATTTACGAGCAGTACTTC
TRBV30	-	TRBJ2-3	TRBD2	CAWSEGGLAAYTDTQYF	TGTGCCTGGAGTGAAGGGGGACTAGCGGCCTACACAGATACGCAGTATTTT
TRBV6-5	-	TRBJ1-1	-	CASSYGVRGTEAFF	TGTGCCAGCAGTTACGGGGTCCGCGGCACTGAAGCTTTCTTT
TRBV2	-	TRBJ2-4	-	CASSDEGSYKNIQYF	TGTGCCAGCAGTGATGAAGGCTCTTACAAAAACATTCAGTACTTC
TRBV6-2/TRBV6-3	few	TRBJ2-7	-	CASSYDTGSPEQYF	TGTGCCAGCAGTTACGATACGGGGTCGCCCGAGCAGTACTTC
TRBV27	-	TRBJ1-2	TRBD1	CASSLFGQGAGGYTF	TGTGCCAGCAGTTTATTTGGACAGGGGGCTGGAGGCTACACCTTC
TRBV18	-	TRBJ2-7	TRBD2	CASSPSGIGEQYF	TGTGCCAGCTCACCTAGCGGGATCGGCGAGCAGTACTTC
TRBV3-1	few	TRBJ2-7	TRBD2	CASSQVGLAAYEQYF	TGTGCCAGCAGCCAAGTGGGACTAGCGGCGTACGAGCAGTACTTC
TRBV20-1	-	TRBJ2-5	-	CSAVTPPEETQYF	TGCAGTGCCGTCACCCCCCCGGAAGAGACCCAGTACTTC
TRBV28	-	TRBJ2-6	-	CASSSSEGLSGANVLTF	TGTGCCAGCAGTTCCTCTGAAGGTCTCTCTGGGGCCAACGTCCTGACTTTC
TRBV2	-	TRBJ2-7	TRBD2	CAGGAGSYEQYF	TGTGCCGGGGGAGCGGGATCCTACGAGCAGTACTTC
TRBV2	-	TRBJ2-7	TRBD1	CASNSGTGSHEQYF	TGTGCCAGCAATTCCGGGACAGGGAGCCACGAGCAGTACTTC
TRBV27	-	TRBJ2-7	-	CASSWCKQYF	TGTGCCAGCAGTTGGTGTAAGCAGTACTTC
TRBV7-2	-	TRBJ1-1	TRBD1	CASSLATGTNTEAFF	TGTGCCAGCAGCTTGGCGACAGGGACGAACACTGAAGCTTTCTTT
TRBV29-1	-	TRBJ1-4	-	CSVRRGRPCTNGTNEKLFF	TGCAGCGTCCGCCGGGGGCGGCCCTGCACAAATGGAACTAATGAAAAACTGTTTTTT
TRBV5-6	once	TRBJ2-7	-	CASSLYSGIAYEQYF	TGTGCCAGCAGCTTGTATTCGGGGATAGCCTACGAGCAGTACTTC
TRBV15	many	TRBJ1-3	TRBD1	CATSRGRGPGNTIYF	TGTGCCACCAGCAGAGGCAGGGGGCCTGGAAACACCATATATTTT
TRBV11-2	-	TRBJ1-3	-	CASTIAGASGNTIYF	TGTGCCAGCACTATTGCGGGGGCCTCTGGAAACACCATATATTTT
TRBV10-3	many	TRBJ2-7	-	CAISGFGTPADEQYF	TGTGCCATCAGTGGGTTTGGGACTCCCGCTGACGAGCAGTACTTC
TRBV12-3/TRBV12-4	many	TRBJ1-5	-	CASRVEGTLSNQPQHF	TGTGCCAGCAGGGTGGAGGGGACACTTAGCAATCAGCCCCAGCATTTT
TRBV7-9	-	TRBJ1-5	-	CASTRGSESGQPQHF	TGTGCCAGCACGCGGGGCAGTGAGTCGGGTCAGCCCCAGCATTTT
TRBV12-3/TRBV12-4	-	TRBJ2-2	-	CASSLKAGQDTGELFF	TGTGCCAGCAGTTTAAAGGCAGGGCAAGACACCGGGGAGCTGTTTTTT
TRBV20-1	-	TRBJ2-3	TRBD1	CCAAPILRGPQDTQYF	TGCTGTGCGGCTCCCATACTCAGGGGGCCGCAAGATACGCAGTATTTT
TRBV9	-	TRBJ1-1	-	CASSLQVGDTEAFF	TGTGCCAGCAGCCTTCAGGTGGGGGACACTGAAGCTTTCTTT
TRBV5-5	-	TRBJ1-1	-	CASSREGRGTEAFF	TGTGCCAGCAGCCGCGAGGGACGAGGGACTGAAGCTTTCTTT
TRBV5-6	-	TRBJ2-3	-	CASSLYPDTQYF	TGTGCCAGCAGCCTTTACCCCGATACGCAGTATTTT
TRBV12-3/TRBV12-4	few	TRBJ2-1	TRBD2	CASSFTGTSNEQFF	TGTGCCAGCAGTTTTACCGGGACTAGCAATGAGCAGTTCTTC
TRBV6-2/TRBV6-3	few	TRBJ2-7	TRBD1	CASSYLPDRGHEQYF	TGTGCCAGCAGTTATCTCCCGGACAGGGGCCACGAGCAGTACTTC
TRBV10-3	few	TRBJ2-3	TRBD2	CAIRRTGLSTDTQYF	TGTGCCATCAGGCGGACGGGACTAAGCACAGATACGCAGTATTTT
TRBV2	few	TRBJ2-7	TRBD1	CASRLQGDYEQYF	TGTGCCAGCAGATTACAGGGGGACTACGAGCAGTACTTC
TRBV7-8	-	TRBJ2-7	-	CASSSTWVEQYF	TGTGCCAGCAGCTCCACCTGGGTCGAGCAGTACTTC
TRBV3-1	once	TRBJ1-2	-	CASSQVRGGNYGYTF	TGTGCCAGCAGCCAAGTAAGGGGGGGAAACTATGGCTACACCTTC
TRBV19	once	TRBJ2-7	-	CASSKGGGTGEQYF	TGTGCCAGTAGTAAGGGCGGAGGGACCGGAGAGCAGTACTTC
TRBV5-1	-	TRBJ1-1	-	CASSFLQGGTEAFF	TGCGCCAGCAGCTTCCTGCAGGGAGGTACTGAAGCTTTCTTT